This TCR beta chain was found in a study of lymphopenia after photon versus proton radiotherapy. With respect to this clone: The antigen is not known.

Study-level points and caveats: Oligoclonal CD8+ Temra expansion after nadir drove photon patients' diversity drop. Larger post-nadir TCR diversity loss correlated inversely with survival in deceased patients.

This CDR3 comprises 15 residues. Per germline, CDR1 SGHDN and CDR2 FVKESK. Trimming stripped 1 base from V and 4 bases from J, with 13 bases between. Libraries were prepared by immunoSEQ multiplex PCR; TCRdb keeps only in-frame clonotypes and omits some of them. The sample yields under 65,000 clones, roughly 80% seen once. The chain combines TRBV14 with TRBJ2-5; the D gene could be TRBD1 or TRBD2 (5 bases each). The clonotype originates from a man aged 60-69 years with pancreatic cancer. Material: peripheral blood, obtained from a patient treated with proton-based radiotherapy. DNA for the CDR3: TGTGCCAGCAGCCAAGGCCCAGGGCGGGCAGAGACCCAGTACTTC. It encodes CASSQGPGRAETQYF.